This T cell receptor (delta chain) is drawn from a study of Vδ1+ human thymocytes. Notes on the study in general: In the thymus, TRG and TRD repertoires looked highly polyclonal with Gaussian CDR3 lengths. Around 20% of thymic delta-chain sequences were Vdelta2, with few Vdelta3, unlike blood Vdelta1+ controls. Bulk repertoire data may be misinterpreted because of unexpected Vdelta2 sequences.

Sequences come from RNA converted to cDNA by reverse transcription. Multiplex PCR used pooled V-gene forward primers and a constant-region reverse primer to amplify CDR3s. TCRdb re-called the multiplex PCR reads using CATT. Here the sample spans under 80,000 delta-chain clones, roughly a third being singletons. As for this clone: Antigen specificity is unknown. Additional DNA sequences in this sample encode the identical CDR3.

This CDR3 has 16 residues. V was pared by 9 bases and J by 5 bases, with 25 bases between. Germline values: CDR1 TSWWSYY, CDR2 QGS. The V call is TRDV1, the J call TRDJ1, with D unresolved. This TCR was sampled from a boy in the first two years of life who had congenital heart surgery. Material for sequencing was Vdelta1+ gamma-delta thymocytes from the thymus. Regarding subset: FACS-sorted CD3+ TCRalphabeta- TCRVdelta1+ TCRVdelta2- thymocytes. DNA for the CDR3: TGTGCTCTGAGCAGGCTCCTGGCCGCCCCTCTTGATAAACTCATCTTT. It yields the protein CALSRLLAAPLDKLIF.